The clone carrying this T cell receptor (beta chain) was seen a few times. Antigen specificity is unknown. These data come from a study of radiotherapy plus CTLA-4 blockade in lung cancer. Profiled with immunoSEQ multiplex PCR; TCRdb holds only in-frame clones, not every one. The table includes roughly 51,000 clones, 80% to 90% detected once. The CDR3 loop spans 10 amino acids. Germline CDR1 and CDR2: SQVTM and ANQGSEA. Trimming pared 6 bases from V and 6 bases from J, leaving 8 bases between. Notes on the study in general: The authors reported that early blood T cell clone dynamics, with interferon-beta, best predicted response.

The origin of this receptor is a human donor with non-small cell lung cancer that progressed on radiotherapy plus ipilimumab. Some clones in this sample may be carry-over from other donors' samples. The sequenced sample was peripheral blood, obtained from a patient treated with radiotherapy plus ipilimumab. The V and J genes are TRBV29-1 and TRBJ2-5; D is ambiguous. DNA for the CDR3: TGCAGCGTCGTAGTGCAGACCCAGTACTTC. It encodes CSVVVQTQYF.